One T cell receptor beta chain is described in this entry. The antigen is undetermined. This sample was included in a study of memory B cells and T cells in multiple sclerosis. Here immunoSEQ multiplex PCR was the method, and the copy in TCRdb shows in-frame clones only, minus some. The repertoire consists of about 660 clones, with approximately 79% occurring once and the leading ten covering about 13%. Study-wide findings and caveats: Compartments had unequal clone-set sizes, affecting shared clonotype counts.

The germline V and J ends were trimmed by 9 bases and 0 bases, with 15 bases remaining between them. There are 14 residues in the CDR3. The germline CDR1 and CDR2 sequences are SNHLY and FYNNEI. The chain uses TRBV2 and TRBJ2-7; D perhaps matches TRBD1 (6 bases). The receptor's source is a human donor with multiple sclerosis. Input material: brain tissue. CDR3 sequence reads: CASATGISSYEQYF. As DNA, the CDR3 is TGTGCCAGTGCTACAGGGATCAGCTCCTACGAGCAGTACTTC. Based on the CDR3 plus reference TRBV2 and TRBJ2-7, the full variable domain is EPEVTQTPSHQVTQMGQEVILRCVPISNHLYFYWYRQILGQKVEFLVSFYNNEISEKSEIFDDQFSVERPDGSNFTLKIRSTKLEDSAMYFCASATGISSYEQYFGPGTRLTVT.